Sequencing of this T cell receptor (beta chain) was carried out in a study of blood T cell repertoires in COVID-19. Study context: The United States, Italy and Spain provided the acute and convalescent COVID-19 samples. PBMCs, B-cell-depleted T cells, or T cells were the source of the cDNA or gDNA that made up the material.

Original analysis: Estimation of nucleated cell counts relied on the amplification of reference gene primers. Measured with immunoSEQ multiplex PCR; TCRdb has only the in-frame clones, and not every one. That table is the source of V, J and clone size, and D and trimming were worked out from the DNA. The table includes approximately 100,000 clones, around 66% detected once. This CDR3 is 18 amino acids long. Per germline, CDR1 SGHDT and CDR2 YYEEEE. The V and J ends lost 10 bases and 4 bases, in that order; junction bases with no gene match: 24. The J gene is TRBJ2-7, the V gene TRBV5-6, with TRBD2 matching 9 bases. The TCR comes from an elderly man with acute or convalescent COVID-19. Sequencing was done on a sample of peripheral blood. The CDR3 region is CASVFSGGVAGVIYEQYF. The CDR3 DNA reads as TGTGCCTCCGTATTTAGTGGGGGTGTAGCGGGAGTAATTTACGAGCAGTACTTC.